This record looks at one T cell receptor beta chain sequence and its context. Its antigen remains unidentified. The sample holds no much larger clone one base away, and base qualities are not on file. This entry comes from a study of blood T cell repertoires in COVID-19 (TCRdb year 2020). A note on the overall study: The collaborator samples originated in the United States, Italy and Spain and spanned the acute and convalescent phases of COVID-19. Where HLA class I and class II types were available, the types were taken from metadata supplied by the sample provider, not from assay-based typing. Samples were obtained from the ongoing ImmuneRACE study (first 160 participants) and from about 1,300 subjects provided by 6 global collaborators. Sample metadata almost always included a de-identified subject ID, COVID-19 status, age in years and sex. The dataset comprised deeply sampled blood TCRbeta repertoires from subjects exposed to, actively infected with, or recovered from COVID-19. The material from the prospective study consisted of cDNA or gDNA derived from T cells, B-cell-depleted T cells, or PBMCs. The repertoires were released in a freely available public database meant as a resource for research on the immune response to SARS-CoV-2.

Collaborating institutions collected whole blood in K2EDTA tubes following their own protocols. For TCRbeta analysis, collaborator samples were shipped as frozen whole blood, as isolated PBMCs, or as DNA extracted from either sample type. The V and J ends are trimmed by 5 bases and 0 bases, leaving 9 bases between them. Reading from cysteine to phenylalanine, the CDR3 counts 15 amino acids. The kept DNA is CDR3 alone, 45 bases in frame from the first base. CDR1 and CDR2 are drawn from the germline V gene: SGHRS, YFSETQ. TCRbeta CDR3 regions were amplified from genomic DNA by means of the immunoSEQ Assay, a bias-controlled multiplex PCR. In the original analysis: The number of nucleated cells in each sample was estimated by amplification of reference gene primers within the assay. To quantify the absolute abundance of each unique TCRbeta CDR3 rearrangement, sequence reads were collapsed and filtered. For each sample, productive Simpson clonality was calculated as the square root of Simpson's diversity index over productive rearrangements. TCRdb provides this immuneACCESS table in a form limited to in-frame rearrangements. Some clones are lacking; in checked studies, under half of them reflect an unresolved V gene, and why the rest are absent is not known. The V and J calls and clone size are taken from that table; D and trimming were inferred from the DNA. The sample contains 75,000 to 90,000 clones, 75% to 95% of them found a single time. The ten largest clones add up to 1.9% of the sample.

Here is what the overall study found, with its caveats: The quantity of clinical and demographic metadata differed by source and by participant and was supplied without curation.

Recombination connected TRBV5-1 to TRBJ2-6; the D gene is possibly TRBD2, with 6 bases matching. Source material: peripheral blood. The receptor comes from a woman between 50 and 59 years old in a cohort sampled during active COVID-19. The CDR3 corresponds to CASRGGNSGANVLTF. The DNA is as follows: TGCGCCAGCAGGGGGGGTAACTCTGGGGCCAACGTCCTGACTTTC. When the CDR3 is completed using the reference TRBV5-1 and TRBJ2-6 genes on either side, the full variable domain is KAGVTQTPRYLIKTRGQQVTLSCSPISGHRSVSWYQQTPGQGLQFLFEYFSETQRNKGNFPGRFSGRQFSNSRSEMNVSTLELGDSALYLCASRGGNSGANVLTFGAGSRLTVL.